This T cell receptor (beta chain) was found in a study of blood T cell repertoires in COVID-19. Overall study context: Some COVID-19 samples were acute and others convalescent; all came from the United States, Italy and Spain.

Data came from immunoSEQ multiplex PCR; TCRdb stores just in-frame clones and leaves some out. The data hold about 140,000 clones, with about 80% observed a single time. What was sequenced was peripheral blood. The receptor comes from a human donor in a cohort sampled during active COVID-19.

The CDR3: CASSSHRDREREQYF. CDR3 nucleotide sequence: TGTGCCAGCAGCTCCCACCGGGACAGGGAACGCGAGCAGTACTTC. The chain employs TRBV7-2 and TRBJ2-7; 9 bases fit TRBD1. There are 15 residues in the CDR3. Trimming cost V 4 bases and J 6 bases; bases outside gene matches: 10. Germline CDR1 and CDR2: SGHTA and FQGNSA.